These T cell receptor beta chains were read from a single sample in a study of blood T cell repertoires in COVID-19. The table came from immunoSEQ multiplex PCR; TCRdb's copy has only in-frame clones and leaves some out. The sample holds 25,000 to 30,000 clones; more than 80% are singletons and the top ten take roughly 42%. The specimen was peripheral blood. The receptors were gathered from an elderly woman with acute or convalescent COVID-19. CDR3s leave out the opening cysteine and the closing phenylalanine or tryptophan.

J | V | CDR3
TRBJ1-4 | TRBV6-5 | ASSQRVRGHEKLF
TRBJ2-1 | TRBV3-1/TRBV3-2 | ASSPFSGSVNEQF
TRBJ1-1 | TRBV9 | ASSVAAGKTEAF
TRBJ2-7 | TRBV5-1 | ASSVESSYEQY
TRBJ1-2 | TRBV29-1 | SVRQGNYGYT
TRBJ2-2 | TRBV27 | ASSRLATNTGELF
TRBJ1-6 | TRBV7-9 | ASSLDSYNSPLH
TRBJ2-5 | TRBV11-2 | ASSLGPSGEPGTQY
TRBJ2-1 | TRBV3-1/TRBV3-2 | ASSQAISGNEQF
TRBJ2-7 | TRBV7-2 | ASSPPRLAGNYEQY
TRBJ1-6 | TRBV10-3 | AISETSSYNSPLH
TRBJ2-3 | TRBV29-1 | SARRGGTDTQY
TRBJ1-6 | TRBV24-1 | ATASPLH
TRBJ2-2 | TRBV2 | ASRAQGAGGELF
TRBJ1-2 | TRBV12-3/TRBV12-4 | ASRRIKGYT
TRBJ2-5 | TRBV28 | ASSTIFDWSEEETQY
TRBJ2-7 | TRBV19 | ASSTLTGSYEQY
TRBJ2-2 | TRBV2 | ASSVLPAPGELF
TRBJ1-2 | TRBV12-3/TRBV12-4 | ASRWTGVGGYT
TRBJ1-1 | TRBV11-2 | ASSFGQGALHTEAF
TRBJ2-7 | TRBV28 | AIRQGGSSYEQY
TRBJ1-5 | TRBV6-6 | ASSYPGRDNQPQH
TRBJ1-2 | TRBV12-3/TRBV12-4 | ANLGDEGYT
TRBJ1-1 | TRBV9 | ASSYSKDRNTEAF
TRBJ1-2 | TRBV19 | ASARTGDNYGYT
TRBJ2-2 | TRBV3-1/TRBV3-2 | ASSRTGTGVSRGELF
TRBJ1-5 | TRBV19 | ASSIGGSHQPQH
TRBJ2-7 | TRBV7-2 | ASSFPGLAGDSYEQY
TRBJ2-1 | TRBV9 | ASSVGITEFNHNEQF
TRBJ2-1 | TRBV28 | ATTGLSGNEQF
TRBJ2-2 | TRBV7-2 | ASSPRQGGTGELF
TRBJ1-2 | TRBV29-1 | SVGTGGAGGYT
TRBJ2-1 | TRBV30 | AWGEDSYNEQF